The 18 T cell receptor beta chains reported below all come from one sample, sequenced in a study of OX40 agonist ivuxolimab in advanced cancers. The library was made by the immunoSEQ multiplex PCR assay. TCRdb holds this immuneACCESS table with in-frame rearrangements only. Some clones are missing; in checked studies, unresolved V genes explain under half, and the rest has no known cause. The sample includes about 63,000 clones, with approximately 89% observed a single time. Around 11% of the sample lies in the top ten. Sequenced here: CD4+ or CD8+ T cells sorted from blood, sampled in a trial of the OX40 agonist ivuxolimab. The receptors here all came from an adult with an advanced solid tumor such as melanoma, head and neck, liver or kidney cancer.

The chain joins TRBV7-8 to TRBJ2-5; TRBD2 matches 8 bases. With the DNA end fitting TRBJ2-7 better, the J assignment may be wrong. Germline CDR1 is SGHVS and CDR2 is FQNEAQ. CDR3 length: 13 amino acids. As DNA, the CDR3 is TGTGCCAGCCGGGGGGGCCTTTCCTACGAGCAGTACTTC. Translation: CASRGGLSYEQYF.

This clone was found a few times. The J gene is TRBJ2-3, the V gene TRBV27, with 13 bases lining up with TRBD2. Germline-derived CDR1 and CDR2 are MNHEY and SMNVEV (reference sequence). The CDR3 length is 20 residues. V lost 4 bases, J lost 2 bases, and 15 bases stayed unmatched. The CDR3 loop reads CASSSTDETGTSGNTDTQYF. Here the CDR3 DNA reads TGTGCCAGCAGTTCTACTGATGAAACTGGGACTAGCGGGAACACAGATACGCAGTATTTT.

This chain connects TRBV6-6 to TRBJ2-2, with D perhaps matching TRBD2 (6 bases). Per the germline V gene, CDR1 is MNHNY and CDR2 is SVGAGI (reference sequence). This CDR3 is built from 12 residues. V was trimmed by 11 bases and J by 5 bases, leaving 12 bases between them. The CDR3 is CAYRGETGELFF. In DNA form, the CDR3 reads TGTGCCTACCGCGGGGAAACCGGGGAGCTGTTTTTT.

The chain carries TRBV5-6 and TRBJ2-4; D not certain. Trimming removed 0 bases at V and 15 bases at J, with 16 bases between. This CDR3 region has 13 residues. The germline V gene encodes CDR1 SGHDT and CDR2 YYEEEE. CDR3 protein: CASSLVRGVVWYF. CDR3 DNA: TGTGCCAGCAGCTTGGTCCGTGGGGTTGTTTGGTACTTC.

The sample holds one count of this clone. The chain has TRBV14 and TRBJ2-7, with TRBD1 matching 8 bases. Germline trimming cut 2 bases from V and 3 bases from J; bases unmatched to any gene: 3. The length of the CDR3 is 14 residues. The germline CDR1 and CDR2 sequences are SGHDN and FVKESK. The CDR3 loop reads CASSQPGQDYEQYF. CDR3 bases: TGTGCCAGCAGCCAACCGGGACAGGACTACGAGCAGTACTTC.

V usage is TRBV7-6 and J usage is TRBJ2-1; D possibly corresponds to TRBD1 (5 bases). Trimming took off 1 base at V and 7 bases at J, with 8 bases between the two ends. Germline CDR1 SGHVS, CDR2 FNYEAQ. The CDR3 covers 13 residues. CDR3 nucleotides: TGTGCCAGCAGCTTAGGGACAAGGAATGAGCAGTTCTTC. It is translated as CASSLGTRNEQFF.

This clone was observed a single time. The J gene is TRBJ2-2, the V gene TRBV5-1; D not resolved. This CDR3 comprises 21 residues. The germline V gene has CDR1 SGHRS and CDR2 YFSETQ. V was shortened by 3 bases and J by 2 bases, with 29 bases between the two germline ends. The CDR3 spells CASSSARSSGYKGENTGELFF. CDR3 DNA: TGCGCCAGCAGCTCTGCTCGATCCTCTGGGTACAAAGGTGAAAACACCGGGGAGCTGTTTTTT.

The CDR3 DNA follows: TGTGCCGCCGAAGACACGTTCGCGAACACCGGGGAGCTGTTTTTT. Translated, it gives CAAEDTFANTGELFF. The V and J genes are TRBV10-3 and TRBJ2-2, with D unresolved. The CDR3 spans 15 residues. Deletions cut 11 bases from V and 0 bases from J, with 16 bases between. CDR1 ENHRY and CDR2 SYGVKD come from the germline V gene.

In DNA form, the CDR3 reads TGTGCCAGCAGCCGCGGACAGGTTCACGGGGAGCTGTTTTTT. The encoded protein is CASSRGQVHGELFF. The chain couples TRBV11-3 to TRBJ2-2; 7 bases fit TRBD1. J was trimmed by 7 bases and V by 5 bases; bases with no gene match: 7. CDR1 is SGHNT and CDR2 is YENEEA in the germline V gene. The CDR3 length is 14 residues.

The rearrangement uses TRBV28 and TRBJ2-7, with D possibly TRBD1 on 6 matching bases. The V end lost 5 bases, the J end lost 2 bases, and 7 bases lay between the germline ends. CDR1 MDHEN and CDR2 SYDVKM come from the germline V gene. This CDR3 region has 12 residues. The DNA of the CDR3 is TGTGCCAGCAGTCAGGGGCCCTACGAGCAGTACTTC. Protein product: CASSQGPYEQYF.

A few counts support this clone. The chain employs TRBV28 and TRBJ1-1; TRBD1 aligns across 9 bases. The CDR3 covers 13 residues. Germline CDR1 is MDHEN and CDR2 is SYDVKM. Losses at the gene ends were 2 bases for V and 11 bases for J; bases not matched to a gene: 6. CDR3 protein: CASSLRGTGSAFF. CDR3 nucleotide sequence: TGTGCCAGCAGTTTAAGGGGGACAGGGTCTGCTTTCTTT. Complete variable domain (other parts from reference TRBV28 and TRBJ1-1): DVKVTQSSRYLVKRTGEKVFLECVQDMDHENMFWYRQDPGLGLRLIYFSYDVKMKEKGDIPEGYSVSREKKERFSLILESASTNQTSMYLCASSLRGTGSAFFGQGTRLTVV.

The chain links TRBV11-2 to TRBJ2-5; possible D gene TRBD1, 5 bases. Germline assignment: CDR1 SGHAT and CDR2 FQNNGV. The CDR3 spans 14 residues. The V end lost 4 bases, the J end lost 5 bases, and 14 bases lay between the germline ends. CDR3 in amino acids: CASSSTVFGETQYF. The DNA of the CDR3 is TGTGCCAGCAGCTCGACAGTATTTGGGGAGACCCAGTACTTC.

The CDR3 protein is CASSQGFHSPLHF. For the CDR3, the DNA is TGTGCCAGCAGTCAGGGTTTCCATTCACCCCTCCACTTT. The chain carries TRBV6-6 and TRBJ1-6, with D perhaps TRBD1 (5 bases). V lost 5 bases to trimming and J lost 8 bases, with 10 bases between them. Germline loops: CDR1 MNHNY, CDR2 SVGAGI (reference sequence). The CDR3 spans 13 residues.

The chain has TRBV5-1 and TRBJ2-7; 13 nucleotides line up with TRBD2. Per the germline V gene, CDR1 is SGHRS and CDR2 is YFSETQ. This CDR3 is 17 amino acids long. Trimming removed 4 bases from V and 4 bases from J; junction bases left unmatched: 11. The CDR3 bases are TGCGCCAGCAGCCCGCGGACTAGCGGGAGAATGGTATACGAGCAGTACTTC. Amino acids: CASSPRTSGRMVYEQYF.

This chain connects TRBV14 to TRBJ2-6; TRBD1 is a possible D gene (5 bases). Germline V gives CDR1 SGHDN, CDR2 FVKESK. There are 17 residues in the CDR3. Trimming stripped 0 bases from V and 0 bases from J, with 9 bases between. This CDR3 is CASSQDSGISGANVLTF. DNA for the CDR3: TGTGCCAGCAGCCAAGACTCAGGGATCTCTGGGGCCAACGTCCTGACTTTC.

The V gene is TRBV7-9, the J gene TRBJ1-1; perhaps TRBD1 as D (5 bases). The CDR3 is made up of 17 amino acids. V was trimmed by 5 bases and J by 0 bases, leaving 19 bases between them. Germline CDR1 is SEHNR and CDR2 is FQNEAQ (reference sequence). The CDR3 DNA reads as TGTGCCAGCAGCGCGCCCCCGGGGGTGAGGGTGAACACTGAAGCTTTCTTT. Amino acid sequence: CASSAPPGVRVNTEAFF.

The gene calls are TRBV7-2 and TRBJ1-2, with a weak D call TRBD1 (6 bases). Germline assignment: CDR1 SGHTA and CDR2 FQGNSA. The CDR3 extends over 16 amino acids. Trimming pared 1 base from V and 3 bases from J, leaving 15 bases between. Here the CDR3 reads CASSLDLGQAHYGYTF. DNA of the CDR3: TGTGCCAGCAGCTTAGACCTGGGACAAGCCCACTATGGCTACACCTTC. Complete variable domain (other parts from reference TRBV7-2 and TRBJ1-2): GAGVSQSPSNKVTEKGKDVELRCDPISGHTALYWYRQSLGQGLEFLIYFQGNSAPDKSGLPSDRFSAERTGGSVSTLTIQRTQQEDSAVYLCASSLDLGQAHYGYTFGSGTRLTVV.

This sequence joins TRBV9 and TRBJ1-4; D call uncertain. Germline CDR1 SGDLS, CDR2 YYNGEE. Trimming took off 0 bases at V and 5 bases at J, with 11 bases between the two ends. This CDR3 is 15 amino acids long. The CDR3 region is CASSVASQKNEKLFF. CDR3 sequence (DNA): TGTGCCAGCAGCGTAGCTAGCCAGAAGAATGAAAAACTGTTTTTT.